This T cell receptor beta chain was recorded in a study of CD8+CD57+ T cells in acquired aplastic anemia. Study-wide background: Each DNA sample taken from sorted CD4+ and CD8+ cells came to about 3.2 ug on average.

All sequencing subjects had displayed CD8+CD57+ cell expansion on flow cytometry. Notes on the study in general: Controls did not differ significantly from patients in CD8+ Simpson's diversity. Between patients and controls, approximately 29 CD8+ CDR3 sequences were found in common.

Looked up from germline, CDR1 is KGHDR and CDR2 is SFDVKD. CDR3 length: 13 amino acids. With 6 bases removed from V and 2 bases from J, the gap between germline ends came to 8 bases. Points on this clonotype: Its cognate antigen is unknown.

It was genomic DNA that served as the template for profiling TCR beta VDJ and CDR3. TCRdb independently ran MiXCR on the reads; one entry per CDR3 protein. The sample carries about 160,000 distinct CDR3 sequences, less than 50% recorded once. The receptor's source is a human donor with aplastic anemia. The V and J genes are TRBV24-1 and TRBJ2-3, with D hard to call. The sequenced sample was sorted CD4+, CD8+, or CD8+CD57+ T cells (not recorded which) from PBMCs. The CDR3 loop is CATSPRFTDTQYF. Here the CDR3 DNA reads TGTGCCACCAGTCCCAGATTCACAGATACGCAGTATTTT.